This paragraph covers one TCR beta chain sequence. Germline V gene lookup returns CDR1 DFQATT and CDR2 SNEGSKA (reference sequence). Unmatched junction bases numbered 2, after V lost 3 bases and J lost 2 bases. This CDR3 is built from 14 residues. TCRdb ran MiXCR on the 5' RACE reads and lists one entry per CDR3 protein. The repertoire holds 200,000 to 250,000 distinct CDR3 sequences, with roughly 7% as singletons. Each donor was a healthy Caucasian. This sample was included in a study of identical twins. This sample was also put to use in a study of yellow fever vaccine responses in identical twins.

The chain carries TRBV20-1 and TRBJ2-2, with 8 nucleotides matching TRBD2. Sample: memory (CD45RO+) T cells sorted from blood. The TCR sequence derives from a woman younger than 30 in good health. CDR3 in amino acids: CSASSGGNTGELFF. The CDR3 DNA is TGCAGTGCTAGCAGCGGGGGCAACACCGGGGAGCTGTTTTTT.